These 13 T cell receptor beta chains were all obtained from the same sample, sequenced in a study of blood T cell repertoires in COVID-19 (dated by TCRdb to the early 2020s). Library creation used the immunoSEQ multiplex PCR assay. Not all clones reach the TCRdb copy of this immuneACCESS table, which keeps in-frame sequences only. Checked studies attribute under half of the gap to unresolved V genes and leave the rest unexplained. The sample profile shows just over 300,000 clones; under 90% of them were found once. The top ten constitute over 1.5% of the sample. Sequenced material: peripheral blood. These receptors came from a woman between 25 and 40 years old with COVID-19, enrolled during active disease.

This chain joins TRBV7-3 and TRBJ2-2; 8 bases align to TRBD2. CDR1 and CDR2 (germline): SGHTA, FQGTGA. CDR3 size: 17 residues. With 1 base clipped from V and 2 bases from J, the junction kept 6 bases outside the gene matches. The CDR3 bases are TGTGCCAGCAGCTTAAACCCGGGACTAGGTAACACCGGGGAGCTGTTTTTT. Translated, it gives CASSLNPGLGNTGELFF.

The chain joins TRBV5-1 to TRBJ2-3; D is perhaps TRBD2 (5 bases). This CDR3 has 16 residues. Germline lookup yields CDR1 SGHRS and CDR2 YFSETQ. Trimming left V 0 bases short and J 0 bases short, with 11 bases between. CDR3: CASSLDLASSTDTQYF. CDR3 nucleotides: TGCGCCAGCAGCTTGGATCTAGCTTCTAGCACAGATACGCAGTATTTT.

The rearrangement links TRBV12-5 to TRBJ2-3; D might be TRBD2 (7 bases). Trimming took off 5 bases at V and 5 bases at J, with 14 bases between the two ends. In germline, CDR1 is LGHNT, CDR2 FRNRAP. The CDR3 loop spans 14 amino acids. The CDR3 is CASGQGGAGDTQYF. The CDR3 bases are TGTGCTAGTGGTCAAGGGGGGGCGGGAGATACGCAGTATTTT.

The rearrangement links TRBV7-2 to TRBJ1-6, with TRBD1 as a possible D gene (6 bases). Trimming removed 2 bases from V and 7 bases from J, with 12 bases in between. Per the germline V gene, CDR1 is SGHTA and CDR2 is FQGNSA. This CDR3 contains 15 residues. The CDR3 region is CASSLKGVGNSPLHF. The CDR3 DNA reads as TGTGCCAGCAGCTTAAAGGGGGTCGGCAATTCACCCCTCCACTTT.

This sequence joins TRBV19 and TRBJ2-7, with 10 bases that match TRBD1. CDR3 length: 15 residues. Germline V gene data show CDR1 as LNHDA and CDR2 as SQIVND (reference sequence). Losses at the gene ends were 5 bases for V and 4 bases for J; bases not matched to a gene: 8. The DNA of the CDR3 is TGTGCCAGTAGTGCCGCCGGGACAGGGGCGTACGAGCAGTACTTC. It translates to CASSAAGTGAYEQYF.

The chain carries TRBV2 and TRBJ2-5; 7 nucleotides line up with TRBD1. This CDR3 is built from 15 residues. Germline loops: CDR1 SNHLY, CDR2 FYNNEI. After removal of 6 bases from V and 7 bases from J, the junction contained 14 bases not matched to a gene. CDR3 amino acids: CASRDRDSLSGTQYF. The CDR3 nucleotides read TGTGCCAGCAGGGACCGGGACAGTCTTTCGGGGACCCAGTACTTC.

V usage is TRBV6-6 and J usage is TRBJ1-3; TRBD1 matches 7 bases. Germline V lookup: CDR1 MNHNY, CDR2 SVGAGI (reference sequence). The V segment lost 2 bases and the J segment 2 bases; nucleotides outside the gene matches: 3. The CDR3 length is 15 residues. CDR3 DNA sequence: TGTGCCAGCAGTTACAGGCAGGGGGCTGGAAACACCATATATTTT. This sequence encodes CASSYRQGAGNTIYF.

The V gene is TRBV18, the J gene TRBJ2-2, with 9 bases lining up with TRBD1. CDR3 length: 15 residues. From germline, CDR1 is KGHSH and CDR2 LQKENI. V dropped 10 bases and J dropped 4; count of bases not matched to a gene: 10. The CDR3 protein is CAIPKQGAITGELFF. The CDR3 region has the DNA TGTGCCATCCCCAAACAGGGGGCCATCACCGGGGAGCTGTTTTTT.

This clone was detected a few times. The chain joins TRBV5-5 to TRBJ2-3, with 9 bases aligning to TRBD2. The junction had 15 bases not matched to a gene; V was cut back by 1 base and J by 3 bases. The CDR3 length is 19 residues. Germline lookup yields CDR1 SGHKS and CDR2 YYEKEE (reference sequence). The CDR3 protein is CASSLRLSGGPGETDTQYF. The CDR3 region has the DNA TGTGCCAGCAGCTTGCGACTTAGCGGGGGTCCCGGGGAAACAGATACGCAGTATTTT.

Only a few counts were recorded for this clone. CDR3 in DNA: TGTGCCAGCAGCTATCTTGACAGGGGCACTGAAGCTTTCTTT. Translation gives CASSYLDRGTEAFF. V is TRBV5-6 and J is TRBJ1-1, with 8 nucleotides matching TRBD1. The CDR3 length is 14 residues. Germline V gene data show CDR1 as SGHDT and CDR2 as YYEEEE. J was trimmed by 4 bases and V by 3 bases; bases with no gene match: 5.

This rearrangement joins TRBV4-1 to TRBJ2-2; TRBD2 might be the D (6 bases). V shed 2 bases and J shed 1 base, with 8 bases lying between them. CDR3 length: 15 residues. The germline gives CDR1 MGHRA, CDR2 YSYEKL. CDR3 nucleotides: TGCGCCAGCAGCCAACCGGGACTGAACACCGGGGAGCTGTTTTTT. Translating gives CASSQPGLNTGELFF.

The chain combines TRBV24-1 with TRBJ2-3, with no clear D. The V end was cut by 2 bases, the J end by 3 bases, with 5 bases between. Per germline, CDR1 KGHDR and CDR2 SFDVKD. The CDR3 contains 13 residues. The CDR3 DNA sequence: TGTGCCACCAGTGATTCCGTGACAGATACGCAGTATTTT. It translates to CATSDSVTDTQYF.

The chain links TRBV3-1 (or the pseudogene TRBV3-2) to TRBJ1-1; the match to TRBD1 covers 8 bases. With V trimmed by 3 bases and J by 6 bases, 12 bases remained unmatched. This CDR3 is 16 amino acids long. The germline V gene has CDR1 LGHDT and CDR2 YNNKEL (reference sequence). CDR3 DNA: TGTGCCAGCAGCCAGGACCCCAGGGGGCGCAAGCCTGAAGCTTTCTTT. Encoded protein: CASSQDPRGRKPEAFF.